This T cell receptor beta chain is drawn from a study of early T cells in non-severe SARS-CoV-2 infection. V was pared by 3 bases and J by 4 bases, with 5 bases of the junction left unmatched. Per the germline V gene, CDR1 is DFQATT and CDR2 is SNEGSKA (reference sequence). The CDR3 spans 14 residues. TCRdb re-derived calls from the 5' RACE reads in MiXCR, one entry per CDR3 protein. The profile shows around 82,000 distinct CDR3 sequences, roughly 12% of them singletons. Sequencing was carried out using whole blood. The rearrangement joins TRBV20-1 to TRBJ1-5; the match to TRBD1 covers 8 bases. The clonotype was recovered from an adult who was a healthcare worker with PCR-confirmed SARS-CoV-2 infection or an uninfected control (not recorded which). CDR3 region: CSARDRTGNQPQHF. In DNA, the CDR3 is TGCAGTGCTAGGGACAGGACAGGGAATCAGCCCCAGCATTTT.